These T cell receptor beta chains were read from a single sample in a study of identical twins. TCRdb re-derived calls from the 5' RACE reads in MiXCR, one entry per CDR3 protein. The sample shows more than 1.5 million distinct CDR3 sequences, less than 40% of them seen only once. The sample taken for sequencing was cord blood. The receptors derive from a newborn girl in good health. The CDR3 runs from the conserved cysteine through the conserved F or W. D genes are given only for firm matches. Only some rows state a clone size, as once, few, many or a class for expanded clones.

NA	NA	TRBV28	TRBJ2-1	TGTGCCAGCAGTATACCCGTTCCTTACAATGAGCAGTTCTTC	CASSIPVPYNEQFF
NA	NA	TRBV6-5	TRBJ1-1	TGTGCCAGCCGGAGGAGGGGGACTGAAGCTTTCTTT	CASRRRGTEAFF
NA	many	TRBV3-1	TRBJ2-7	TGTGCCAGCAGCCAAGGATGGGGATCCTACGAGCAGTACTTC	CASSQGWGSYEQYF
NA	many	TRBV3-1	TRBJ2-3	TGTGCCAGCAGCCAAACCACAGATACGCAGTATTTT	CASSQTTDTQYF
NA	NA	TRBV7-9	TRBJ2-1	TGTGCCAGCAGCTTAGTTGGGGGACTCAACGATGAGCAGTTCTTC	CASSLVGGLNDEQFF
TRBD1	NA	TRBV7-6	TRBJ1-4	TGTGCCAGCAGCTCCCAGGACAGGGGGAAACTGTTTTTT	CASSSQDRGKLFF
NA	NA	TRBV5-1	TRBJ1-3	TGCGCCAGCAGCTTCGTACCCGGACGTTGGGGAAACACCATATATTTT	CASSFVPGRWGNTIYF
NA	few	TRBV9	TRBJ2-1	TGTGCCAGCAGCGCGGGACCCAGCGCGTACAATGAGCAGTTCTTC	CASSAGPSAYNEQFF
NA	NA	TRBV5-1	TRBJ1-4	TGCGCCAGCAGCCTGGTGGGATATCCTAATGAAAAACTGTTTTTT	CASSLVGYPNEKLFF
NA	NA	TRBV12-3/TRBV12-4	TRBJ2-4	TGTGCCAGCACTGAGTGGGGCGTCAAAAACATTCAGTACTTC	CASTEWGVKNIQYF
NA	many	TRBV5-1	TRBJ2-7	TGCGCCAGCAGCTCCATTGACAGTCGATACGAGCAGTACTTC	CASSSIDSRYEQYF
NA	NA	TRBV4-1	TRBJ2-1	TGCGCCAGCAGCCGAGATGAAGGAGAGCAGTTCTTC	CASSRDEGEQFF
NA	NA	TRBV29-1	TRBJ1-5	TGCAGCGTTGAAGTAGGCTACCATCAGCCCCAGCATTTT	CSVEVGYHQPQHF
TRBD1	NA	TRBV5-1	TRBJ2-7	TGCGCCAGCAGCTTGGTTGTAGGGGGCGCACGCTACGAGCAGTACTTC	CASSLVVGGARYEQYF
TRBD1	NA	TRBV9	TRBJ1-1	TGTGCCAGCAGCGCTCGACAGGGGCGATCCCGAGGGACTGAAGCTTTCTTT	CASSARQGRSRGTEAFF
NA	NA	TRBV10-3	TRBJ2-2	TGTGCCATCAGTGATCTAGGGGAAGGGGAGCTGTTTTTT	CAISDLGEGELFF
NA	NA	TRBV7-9	TRBJ1-2	TGTGCCAGCAGCCTCTCCGGAGGATTAATCTATGGCTACACCTTC	CASSLSGGLIYGYTF
NA	NA	TRBV2	TRBJ2-5	TGTGCCAGCGCCGACAGGCCCTACAATGAGCAGTACTTC	CASADRPYNEQYF
TRBD2	few	TRBV2	TRBJ2-3	TGTGCCAGCAAAGACGGGAGGGCCTCAGATACGCAGTATTTT	CASKDGRASDTQYF
NA	NA	TRBV5-1	TRBJ2-7	TGCGCCAGCAGCTTGGGGATAGCAGCGCCCTCCTACGAGCAGTACTTC	CASSLGIAAPSYEQYF
TRBD2	NA	TRBV9	TRBJ2-7	TGTGCCAGCAGCGTAGTCCAGTGGGCTAGCGGGACCAATGAGCAGTACTTC	CASSVVQWASGTNEQYF
TRBD1	NA	TRBV19	TRBJ2-7	TGTGCCAGTAGTGCACAGGGGGCTAGCTACGAGCAGTACTTC	CASSAQGASYEQYF
NA	NA	TRBV7-5	TRBJ2-5	NA	CISVSEALARDMKGDQETQYF
NA	NA	TRBV6-1	TRBJ1-2	TGTGCCAGCAGTGAACGACAGGCAGTAGGCTACACCTTC	CASSERQAVGYTF
TRBD2	few	TRBV4-2	TRBJ2-7	TGTGCCAGCAGCCAAGATGGCGGGAGGGGATACGAGCAGTACTTC	CASSQDGGRGYEQYF
NA	NA	TRBV29-1	TRBJ1-2	TGCAGCGGATACAAGCTCAGCTATGGCTACACCTTC	CSGYKLSYGYTF
NA	few	TRBV18	TRBJ1-2	TGTGCCAGCTCCACAACCTCGGAGGGCTACACCTTC	CASSTTSEGYTF
TRBD2	NA	TRBV24-1	TRBJ2-7	TGTGCCACCGGTCTTAGGACTAGCGGTTACAATGAGCAGTACTTC	CATGLRTSGYNEQYF
NA	NA	TRBV10-3	TRBJ1-5	TGTGCCAGCGCGACAAGGGCCCCTAATCAGCCCCAGCATTTT	CASATRAPNQPQHF
NA	NA	TRBV7-9	TRBJ2-1	TGTGCCAGCAGCCCTTGGGCCCCCAGGAGGAATGAGCAGTTCTTC	CASSPWAPRRNEQFF
NA	many	TRBV12-3/TRBV12-4	TRBJ1-2	TGTGCCAGCAGCCCCCAGGGGAAGTATGGCTACACCTTC	CASSPQGKYGYTF
TRBD1	few	TRBV20-1	TRBJ2-7	TGCAGTGCTAGAGATATGGGACAGGGTTACGAGCAGTACTTC	CSARDMGQGYEQYF
NA	few	TRBV5-1	TRBJ1-1	TGCGCCAGCAGATATTCCACTACAGGGTCTGAAGCTTTCTTT	CASRYSTTGSEAFF
TRBD1	few	TRBV27	TRBJ1-2	TGTGCCAGCAGTATTGGGACAGGCAGATATGGCTACACCTTC	CASSIGTGRYGYTF